These T cell receptor beta chains were read from a single sample in a study of shared clonotypes between healthy human individuals. Method: immunoSEQ multiplex PCR; TCRdb's copy keeps in-frame clones and lacks some. Here the sample spans 1,400,000 or so clones, just under 99% being singletons. The source material was naive CD4+ T cells sorted from blood. Receptors were obtained from a man aged 30 to 45 in good health. Each CDR3 is given with its conserved first and last residue. The order of the fields is clone size, V gene, D gene, J gene, CDR3 protein, CDR3 DNA. A D gene is named only where the DNA matches it firmly. Clone size is stated in some rows and not others, as once, few, many or a class when expanded.

clone_size: -; v_call: TRBV6-5; d_call: -; j_call: TRBJ2-5; cdr3_aa: CASSYTAKETQYF; cdr3_nt: TGTGCCAGCAGTTACACAGCGAAAGAGACCCAGTACTTC
clone_size: -; v_call: TRBV6-6; d_call: -; j_call: TRBJ2-1; cdr3_aa: CASSLRPNEQFF; cdr3_nt: TGTGCCAGCAGTTTAAGACCCAATGAGCAGTTCTTC
clone_size: -; v_call: TRBV7-9; d_call: TRBD2; j_call: TRBJ2-7; cdr3_aa: CASSFGTSGLPYEQYF; cdr3_nt: TGTGCCAGCAGCTTTGGGACTAGCGGGTTGCCCTACGAGCAGTACTTC
clone_size: -; v_call: TRBV28; d_call: TRBD1; j_call: TRBJ2-1; cdr3_aa: CASSPISGQGAYNEQFF; cdr3_nt: TGTGCCAGCAGCCCAATATCGGGACAGGGTGCCTACAATGAGCAGTTCTTC
clone_size: -; v_call: TRBV27; d_call: -; j_call: TRBJ2-4; cdr3_aa: CASTHLQHGRILAKNIQYF; cdr3_nt: TGTGCCAGCACGCACCTACAGCATGGACGGATTTTAGCCAAAAACATTCAGTACTTC
clone_size: -; v_call: TRBV27; d_call: TRBD1; j_call: TRBJ2-1; cdr3_aa: CASSSRQGNEQFF; cdr3_nt: TGTGCCAGCAGTTCCCGACAGGGGAATGAGCAGTTCTTC
clone_size: -; v_call: TRBV18; d_call: -; j_call: TRBJ2-5; cdr3_aa: CASSPPIETQYF; cdr3_nt: TGTGCCAGCTCACCGCCAATAGAGACCCAGTACTTC
clone_size: -; v_call: TRBV29-1; d_call: -; j_call: TRBJ1-1; cdr3_aa: CSVGGSMNTEAFF; cdr3_nt: TGCAGCGTTGGAGGTTCCATGAACACTGAAGCTTTCTTT
clone_size: -; v_call: TRBV2; d_call: TRBD1; j_call: TRBJ2-2; cdr3_aa: CASKLSQGALGGELFF; cdr3_nt: TGTGCCAGCAAATTGTCTCAGGGGGCGCTTGGCGGGGAGCTGTTTTTT
clone_size: -; v_call: TRBV7-8; d_call: TRBD2; j_call: TRBJ2-2; cdr3_aa: CASSPYRLPGLAGNTGELFF; cdr3_nt: TGTGCCAGCAGCCCCTACCGACTCCCGGGACTAGCGGGAAATACCGGGGAGCTGTTTTTT
clone_size: -; v_call: TRBV5-4; d_call: TRBD1; j_call: TRBJ1-1; cdr3_aa: CASSSQQGANTEAFF; cdr3_nt: TGTGCCAGCAGCTCGCAGCAGGGGGCCAACACTGAAGCTTTCTTT
clone_size: -; v_call: TRBV5-1; d_call: TRBD2; j_call: TRBJ2-1; cdr3_aa: CASSLESSGRARQFF; cdr3_nt: TGCGCCAGCAGCTTGGAGTCTAGCGGGAGGGCGCGGCAGTTCTTC
clone_size: -; v_call: TRBV28; d_call: -; j_call: TRBJ1-5; cdr3_aa: CASYPTGALGNQPQHF; cdr3_nt: TGTGCCAGCTACCCGACTGGGGCTCTAGGGAATCAGCCCCAGCATTTT
clone_size: -; v_call: TRBV5-8; d_call: TRBD2; j_call: TRBJ2-5; cdr3_aa: CASSGGGRAVRETQYF; cdr3_nt: TGTGCCAGCAGCGGGGGCGGGAGGGCCGTGAGGGAGACCCAGTACTTC
clone_size: -; v_call: TRBV5-1; d_call: -; j_call: TRBJ2-6; cdr3_aa: CASSPYQAGANVLTF; cdr3_nt: TGCGCCAGCAGCCCTTATCAGGCCGGGGCCAACGTCCTGACTTTC
clone_size: -; v_call: TRBV6-5; d_call: -; j_call: TRBJ2-7; cdr3_aa: CASSTGLSYEQYF; cdr3_nt: TGTGCCAGCTCGACAGGCCTCTCCTACGAGCAGTACTTC
clone_size: -; v_call: TRBV7-2; d_call: TRBD1; j_call: TRBJ1-3; cdr3_aa: CASSLDRDGDTIYF; cdr3_nt: TGTGCCAGCAGCTTGGACAGGGACGGGGACACCATATATTTT
clone_size: -; v_call: TRBV10-3; d_call: -; j_call: TRBJ2-5; cdr3_aa: CAISEQWGRMETQYF; cdr3_nt: TGTGCCATCAGTGAGCAGTGGGGGCGGATGGAGACCCAGTACTTC
clone_size: -; v_call: TRBV11-2; d_call: TRBD1; j_call: TRBJ1-2; cdr3_aa: CASSRRQGYGYTF; cdr3_nt: TGTGCCAGCAGCCGACGACAGGGATATGGCTACACCTTC
clone_size: few; v_call: TRBV28; d_call: -; j_call: TRBJ2-5; cdr3_aa: CASSFRETQYF; cdr3_nt: TGTGCCAGCAGTTTTAGGGAGACCCAGTACTTC
clone_size: -; v_call: TRBV2; d_call: -; j_call: TRBJ1-1; cdr3_aa: CASVKGAENTEAFF; cdr3_nt: TGTGCCAGCGTTAAGGGAGCGGAGAACACTGAAGCTTTCTTT
clone_size: -; v_call: TRBV6-1; d_call: TRBD2; j_call: TRBJ2-7; cdr3_aa: CASSEGLAGGWTYEQYF; cdr3_nt: TGTGCCAGCAGTGAAGGACTAGCGGGAGGCTGGACCTACGAGCAGTACTTC
clone_size: once; v_call: TRBV7-7; d_call: TRBD2; j_call: TRBJ2-2; cdr3_aa: CAGGTAGLAGFNTGELFF; cdr3_nt: TGTGCTGGTGGGACCGCGGGACTAGCGGGGTTCAACACCGGGGAGCTGTTTTTT
clone_size: -; v_call: TRBV30; d_call: -; j_call: TRBJ2-2; cdr3_aa: CAWSPTVNGELFF; cdr3_nt: TGTGCCTGGAGTCCGACAGTAAACGGGGAGCTGTTTTTT
clone_size: -; v_call: TRBV27; d_call: TRBD2; j_call: TRBJ2-1; cdr3_aa: CASSLYPRVAGVIDEQFF; cdr3_nt: TGTGCCAGCAGTTTATATCCCCGGGTAGCGGGAGTCATCGATGAGCAGTTCTTC
clone_size: -; v_call: TRBV11-2; d_call: TRBD2; j_call: TRBJ2-3; cdr3_aa: CASSRVSGRRNTDTQYF; cdr3_nt: TGTGCCAGCAGCCGAGTAAGCGGGAGAAGGAACACAGATACGCAGTATTTT
clone_size: -; v_call: TRBV7-2; d_call: -; j_call: TRBJ2-2; cdr3_aa: CASRGRSGTGELFF; cdr3_nt: TGTGCCAGCAGGGGACGGAGTGGGACCGGGGAGCTGTTTTTT
clone_size: -; v_call: TRBV18; d_call: -; j_call: TRBJ2-7; cdr3_aa: CASSPQGIINEQYF; cdr3_nt: TGTGCCAGCTCACCCCAGGGTATTATAAACGAGCAGTACTTC
clone_size: -; v_call: TRBV5-1; d_call: -; j_call: TRBJ2-5; cdr3_aa: CASSLAVSGTQYF; cdr3_nt: TGCGCCAGCAGCTTGGCCGTAAGTGGGACCCAGTACTTC
clone_size: -; v_call: TRBV28; d_call: TRBD2; j_call: TRBJ2-1; cdr3_aa: CASSLAFSGLAGGPINEQFF; cdr3_nt: TGTGCCAGCAGTTTAGCGTTTTCGGGACTAGCGGGAGGGCCTATCAATGAGCAGTTCTTC
clone_size: -; v_call: TRBV15; d_call: TRBD1; j_call: TRBJ2-7; cdr3_aa: CATSRAPGQGAHEQYF; cdr3_nt: TGTGCCACCAGCAGAGCCCCGGGACAGGGGGCCCACGAGCAGTACTTC
clone_size: -; v_call: TRBV19; d_call: -; j_call: TRBJ1-1; cdr3_aa: CASSIEGDGNTEAFF; cdr3_nt: TGTGCCAGTAGTATCGAAGGGGACGGGAACACTGAAGCTTTCTTT
clone_size: -; v_call: TRBV2; d_call: -; j_call: TRBJ2-5; cdr3_aa: CASSLFVGVETQYF; cdr3_nt: TGTGCCAGCAGTCTGTTCGTAGGGGTGGAGACCCAGTACTTC
clone_size: -; v_call: TRBV7-2; d_call: TRBD1; j_call: TRBJ1-1; cdr3_aa: CASSTRTGKAFF; cdr3_nt: TGTGCCAGCAGCACCCGGACAGGGAAAGCTTTCTTT
clone_size: -; v_call: TRBV15; d_call: -; j_call: TRBJ2-7; cdr3_aa: CATPIRRGPIYEQYF; cdr3_nt: TGTGCCACACCAATAAGGAGAGGGCCCATCTACGAGCAGTACTTC
clone_size: -; v_call: TRBV7-7; d_call: -; j_call: TRBJ2-5; cdr3_aa: CASSLDGFQETQYF; cdr3_nt: TGTGCTAGCAGCTTGGACGGGTTTCAAGAGACCCAGTACTTC
clone_size: few; v_call: TRBV5-1; d_call: -; j_call: TRBJ2-1; cdr3_aa: CASSLVPSNEQFF; cdr3_nt: TGCGCCAGCAGCTTGGTGCCTAGCAATGAGCAGTTCTTC
clone_size: -; v_call: TRBV6-5; d_call: -; j_call: TRBJ2-3; cdr3_aa: CASSLTTGGDTQYF; cdr3_nt: TGTGCCAGCAGCCTCACCACAGGTGGAGATACGCAGTATTTT
clone_size: -; v_call: TRBV4-1; d_call: -; j_call: TRBJ2-1; cdr3_aa: CASSQDWYTAHNEQFF; cdr3_nt: TGCGCCAGCAGCCAAGATTGGTACACGGCGCACAATGAGCAGTTCTTC
clone_size: -; v_call: TRBV28; d_call: -; j_call: TRBJ2-1; cdr3_aa: CASSLAGNEQFF; cdr3_nt: TGTGCCAGCAGTTTGGCCGGGAATGAGCAGTTCTTC
clone_size: -; v_call: TRBV2; d_call: -; j_call: TRBJ2-5; cdr3_aa: CATKRATQYF; cdr3_nt: TGTGCCACCAAGAGGGCAACCCAGTACTTC
clone_size: -; v_call: TRBV7-9; d_call: -; j_call: TRBJ2-2; cdr3_aa: CASSGVGTGELFF; cdr3_nt: TGTGCCAGCAGCGGGGTAGGCACCGGGGAGCTGTTTTTT
clone_size: -; v_call: TRBV18; d_call: -; j_call: TRBJ2-2; cdr3_aa: CASSPSGLRWTGELFF; cdr3_nt: TGTGCCAGCTCACCGTCAGGGTTGAGGTGGACCGGGGAGCTGTTTTTT
clone_size: -; v_call: TRBV5-8; d_call: -; j_call: TRBJ2-7; cdr3_aa: CASMIGQLGTYEQYF; cdr3_nt: TGTGCCAGCATGATAGGACAGCTTGGGACCTACGAGCAGTACTTC
clone_size: -; v_call: TRBV29-1; d_call: -; j_call: TRBJ2-1; cdr3_aa: CSVPRGSSSYNEQFF; cdr3_nt: TGCAGCGTACCCAGGGGCTCAAGCTCCTACAATGAGCAGTTCTTC
clone_size: -; v_call: TRBV6-6; d_call: -; j_call: TRBJ1-1; cdr3_aa: CASRIPGLNTEAFF; cdr3_nt: TGTGCCAGCAGGATCCCGGGACTGAACACTGAAGCTTTCTTT
clone_size: -; v_call: TRBV11-2; d_call: -; j_call: TRBJ1-1; cdr3_aa: CASSLGIIREAFF; cdr3_nt: TGTGCCAGCAGCTTAGGGATAATACGTGAAGCTTTCTTT
clone_size: -; v_call: TRBV30; d_call: TRBD1; j_call: TRBJ2-1; cdr3_aa: CAWMHWKGAGNEQFF; cdr3_nt: TGTGCCTGGATGCACTGGAAGGGGGCGGGCAATGAGCAGTTCTTC
clone_size: -; v_call: TRBV19; d_call: -; j_call: TRBJ2-1; cdr3_aa: CASSRERTYNEQFF; cdr3_nt: TGTGCCAGTAGCCGGGAGCGGACATACAATGAGCAGTTCTTC
clone_size: -; v_call: TRBV7-3; d_call: TRBD2; j_call: TRBJ2-1; cdr3_aa: CASSLTGTSGVAEQFF; cdr3_nt: TGTGCCAGCAGCTTAACCGGGACTAGCGGAGTGGCTGAGCAGTTCTTC
clone_size: once; v_call: TRBV28; d_call: TRBD1; j_call: TRBJ2-7; cdr3_aa: CASRQGSYEQYF; cdr3_nt: TGTGCCAGTCGACAGGGCTCCTACGAGCAGTACTTC
clone_size: -; v_call: TRBV5-1; d_call: TRBD1; j_call: TRBJ1-1; cdr3_aa: CASSNQGGLNTEAFF; cdr3_nt: TGCGCCAGCAGCAATCAGGGGGGTTTGAACACTGAAGCTTTCTTT
clone_size: -; v_call: TRBV15; d_call: TRBD1; j_call: TRBJ2-6; cdr3_aa: CATSPRWGTGDSGANVLTF; cdr3_nt: TGTGCCACCAGCCCCCGGTGGGGGACAGGCGACTCTGGGGCCAACGTCCTGACTTTC
clone_size: once; v_call: TRBV30; d_call: -; j_call: TRBJ1-1; cdr3_aa: CAWSLGKNTEAFF; cdr3_nt: TGTGCCTGGAGTTTAGGTAAGAACACTGAAGCTTTCTTT